The 20 T cell receptor beta chains in this list originate from one sample, sequenced in a study of regulatory T cells in long-lasting Graves disease (dated by TCRdb to 2020 to 2022). Per the publication, the time point label means: newly diagnosed GD, antithyroid drugs for less than 3 months. RNA was extracted from PBMCs in TRIzol for both TCR sequencing and RNA sequencing. The library was generated by multiplex PCR. The listed sequencing device is Illumina HiSeq 4000. iRepertoire HTBI primers and Arm-PCR amplification of CDR3 regions were used to construct TCR beta libraries. Through fastp at Q25 and MiXCR, TCRdb rebuilt clones from the public reads, retaining in-frame beta chains. When rows share a CDR3 protein, they turn into one entry using the most common DNA and genes. Present in this sample are about 500,000 distinct CDR3 sequences, around 15% of which were seen just once. Clones ranked in the top ten supply 9.5% to 15% of the sample.

This sample also appeared in a second study, on T cells in Graves' hyperthyroidism and ophthalmopathy.

The source material was peripheral blood mononuclear cells (PBMCs), sampled at new diagnosis, from a patient treated with antithyroid drugs. The receptor source for this set is a man aged 35 to 55 with Graves disease. Donor details come from another sample of the same person, matched by shared clones.

This clonotype was picked up many times. This rearrangement joins TRBV20-1 to TRBJ2-1; D is unresolved. The CDR3 contains 16 residues. Looked up from germline, CDR1 is DFQATT and CDR2 is SNEGSKA (reference sequence). Deletions cut 0 bases from V and 0 bases from J, with 12 bases between. The CDR3: CSARDRGNPSYNEQFF. The CDR3, as DNA: TGCAGTGCTAGAGATCGAGGTAATCCCTCCTACAATGAGCAGTTCTTC.

This clonotype has more than one count but fewer than ten. This rearrangement joins TRBV7-2 to TRBJ1-6; TRBD1 is a possible D gene (5 bases). The CDR3 has 15 residues. The V and J ends lost 5 bases and 7 bases respectively, with 15 bases between them. Germline CDR1 reads SGHTA; CDR2 reads FQGNSA. CDR3 protein: CASSQPGEGNSPLHF. The CDR3 DNA follows: TGTGCCAGCAGCCAGCCGGGGGAAGGGAATTCACCCCTCCACTTT.

V gene TRBV4-1 combines with J gene TRBJ1-5; D possibly corresponds to TRBD1 (6 bases). V shed 5 bases and J shed 2 bases, with 13 bases lying between them. This CDR3 region has 15 residues. Looked up from germline, CDR1 is MGHRA and CDR2 is YSYEKL. CDR3 residues: CASSEPQGGNQPQHF. CDR3 coding DNA: TGCGCCAGCAGCGAGCCACAGGGAGGCAATCAGCCCCAGCATTTT.

This clonotype was picked up many times. This chain joins TRBV28 and TRBJ2-1, with 9 bases that match TRBD1. V lost 6 bases and J lost 9; bases outside the gene matches: 9. The CDR3 is 14 residues long. Germline V CDR1 and CDR2: MDHEN, SYDVKM. Here the CDR3 DNA reads TGTGCCAGCAGGGTAAGGGACAGGGACGGTGAGCAGTTCTTC. Translating it yields CASRVRDRDGEQFF. Based on the CDR3 plus reference TRBV28 and TRBJ2-1, the full variable domain is DVKVTQSSRYLVKRTGEKVFLECVQDMDHENMFWYRQDPGLGLRLIYFSYDVKMKEKGDIPEGYSVSREKKERFSLILESASTNQTSMYLCASRVRDRDGEQFFGPGTRLTVL.

This clonotype has a count of ten or more. The CDR3 sequence is CASSPSDRSTYGYTF. In DNA, the CDR3 is TGTGCCAGCAGCCCCTCGGACAGGTCGACTTATGGCTACACCTTC. The chain couples TRBV11-1 to TRBJ1-2, with 7 bases that match TRBD1. This CDR3 comprises 15 residues. Per the germline V gene, CDR1 is SGHAT and CDR2 is FQDESV (reference sequence). Losses at the gene ends were 5 bases for V and 5 bases for J; bases not matched to a gene: 11.

This clonotype appeared many times. J is TRBJ2-1 and V is TRBV7-9; TRBD1 or TRBD2 may be the D gene (5 bases each). The J call may be mistaken, given a closer DNA end match to TRBJ2-5. Looked up from germline, CDR1 is SEHNR and CDR2 is FQNEAQ (reference sequence). The length of the CDR3 is 14 residues. CDR3 sequence: CASSPTRGQETQYF. CDR3 bases: TGTGCCAGCAGCCCCACGAGGGGCCAAGAGACCCAGTACTTC.

Note on this clonotype: A much larger clone lies a single base off, so this may be a read error. This rearrangement joins TRBV7-8 to TRBJ2-7, with D perhaps TRBD1 or TRBD2 (5 bases each). The CDR3 is made up of 15 amino acids. Germline V gives CDR1 SGHVS, CDR2 FQNEAQ. CDR3 amino acids: CAGSLEGQGGYEQYF. CDR3 DNA sequence: TGTGCCGGCAGCCTAGAGGGGCAGGGTGGGTACGAGCAGTACTTC.

In regard to this clonotype: It is unclear where the CDR3 begins or ends on the DNA, so no DNA is shown, and the CDR3 is as TCRdb lists it. This rearrangement joins TRBV27 to TRBJ1-5; the table calls TRBD1, which could not be checked here. The CDR3 has 15 amino acids, counting both end residues. Germline lookup yields CDR1 MNHEY and CDR2 SMNVEV (reference sequence). The CDR3 here is CASSSSWGLDQPQHF.

Concerning this clonotype itself: This sequence may be a read error, since a much larger clone differs from it by one base. The chain has TRBV7-8 and TRBJ1-5; D is ambiguous. There are 17 residues in the CDR3. CDR1 and CDR2 (germline): SGHVS, FQNEAQ. V was pared by 1 base and J by 1 base, with 14 bases between. As DNA, the CDR3 is TGTGCCAGCAGCTTAGAGGGCCTCCTGGAGAGCAATCAGCCCCAGCATTTT. Its translation: CASSLEGLLESNQPQHF.

The V call is TRBV6-1, the J call TRBJ1-4; D remains ambiguous. The germline gives CDR1 MNHNS, CDR2 SASEGT. V was trimmed by 8 bases and J by 1 base, leaving 14 bases between them. The CDR3 is 15 residues long. The CDR3 DNA follows: TGTGCCAGCCGAACGGGGATGGGAACTAATGAAAAACTGTTTTTT. It codes for CASRTGMGTNEKLFF.

The V and J genes are TRBV11-2 and TRBJ2-1, with 8 bases that match TRBD2. This CDR3 comprises 15 residues. Unmatched junction bases numbered 8, after V lost 5 bases and J lost 5 bases. Germline V gene sequence: CDR1 SGHAT, CDR2 FQNNGV. The CDR3 region is CASSVLRAGDNEQFF. The CDR3 region has the DNA TGTGCCAGCAGCGTCCTGAGAGCGGGAGACAATGAGCAGTTCTTC.

A remark on this clonotype: Since a much larger clone is just one base distant, this may be a read error. The chain joins TRBV5-1 to TRBJ1-1, with D maybe TRBD1 (5 bases). The CDR3 totals 15 residues. Trimming pared 4 bases from V and 0 bases from J, leaving 13 bases between. Germline V gene sequence: CDR1 SGHRS, CDR2 YFSETQ. The CDR3 is CASSPGANLNTEAFF. The DNA for the CDR3 is TGCGCCAGCAGCCCCGGGGCCAATTTGAACACTGAAGCTTTCTTT.

This clonotype was recorded many times. The chain couples TRBV18 to TRBJ1-5; D remains unclear. The V end lost 3 bases, the J end lost 3 bases, and 6 bases lay between the germline ends. Germline V gene lookup returns CDR1 KGHSH and CDR2 LQKENI. CDR3 length: 13 residues. In DNA form, the CDR3 reads TGTGCCAGCTCACCTAGGGTCAATCAGCCCCAGCATTTT. Translated, it gives CASSPRVNQPQHF.

At least ten counts were recorded for this clonotype. The chain carries TRBV28 and TRBJ2-7, with D uncertain. Trimming took 2 bases from V and 5 from J, leaving 13 bases between them. This CDR3 region has 14 residues. The germline CDR1 and CDR2 sequences are MDHEN and SYDVKM. The CDR3 here is CASSLDLLGNEQYF. The DNA for the CDR3 is TGTGCCAGCAGTTTAGACCTCCTAGGGAACGAGCAGTACTTC.

This clonotype was seen a handful of times. The rearrangement links TRBV6-1 to TRBJ1-1; weak D call: TRBD1 (6 bases). The V end lost 6 bases, the J end lost 3 bases, and 11 bases lay between the germline ends. CDR1 is MNHNS, CDR2 SASEGT, per germline. The CDR3 has 13 amino acids. This CDR3 reads CASSPGAYTEAFF. The DNA for the CDR3 is TGTGCCAGCAGCCCAGGGGCGTACACTGAAGCTTTCTTT.

The chain employs TRBV14 and TRBJ2-3; D remains ambiguous. V dropped 0 bases and J dropped 4 bases, with 11 bases sitting between them. The CDR3 has 15 amino acids. Germline CDR1 reads SGHDN; CDR2 reads FVKESK. CDR3 sequence reads: CASSQESSIPDTQYF. In DNA, the CDR3 is TGTGCCAGCAGCCAAGAGAGTAGCATCCCAGATACGCAGTATTTT.

V gene TRBV12-3 or TRBV12-4 combines with J gene TRBJ2-1; a weak D match, TRBD1 (7 bases). The CDR3 covers 15 residues. V shed 6 bases and J shed 0 bases, with 12 bases lying between them. CDR3 sequence: CASSRRGASYNEQFF. The CDR3, as DNA: TGTGCCAGCAGCCGCAGGGGGGCCTCCTACAATGAGCAGTTCTTC.

This clonotype was recorded many times. V and J are TRBV11-2 and TRBJ2-7; 10 bases match TRBD1. There are 14 residues in the CDR3. The V gene's germline CDR1 is SGHAT and CDR2 FQNNGV. V lost 4 bases, J lost 5 bases, and 5 bases stayed unmatched. The CDR3 reads CASSSTGTGDEQYF. The DNA for the CDR3 is TGTGCCAGCAGCTCCACCGGGACAGGGGACGAGCAGTACTTC.

This clonotype appeared many times. The genes are TRBV20-1 and TRBJ2-3; TRBD2 matches 14 bases. The CDR3 has 17 residues. V dropped 6 bases and J dropped 2; count of bases not matched to a gene: 10. Germline CDR1 DFQATT, CDR2 SNEGSKA (reference sequence). CDR3 DNA sequence: TGCAGTGCGAGACTAGCGGGAGGGCCTTTGGTCACAGATACGCAGTATTTT. Its translation is CSARLAGGPLVTDTQYF.

CDR3 region: CASRMKGTEAFF. The CDR3, as DNA: TGTGCCAGCAGGATGAAGGGCACTGAAGCTTTCTTT. The chain is built from TRBV28 and TRBJ1-1; D gene uncertain. CDR3 length equals 12 residues. The V gene's germline CDR1 is MDHEN and CDR2 SYDVKM. The V end was cut by 6 bases, the J end by 4 bases, with 9 bases between.